This record concerns one T cell receptor (beta chain) sequence. Its antigen is as yet unknown. This record comes from a study of cytomegalovirus exposure and HLA in healthy donors. General study findings and limits: Cytomegalovirus-associated TCR beta chains were listed, numbering roughly 150.

Trimming took 7 bases from V and 9 from J; bases not matched to a gene: 13. CDR1 is LNHDA and CDR2 is SQIVND in the germline V gene (reference sequence). The CDR3 loop spans 15 amino acids. 60 Vbeta and 13 Jbeta primers were used in PCR. In the original processing: A later analysis tallied 75 million to 80 million unique TCR beta chains, 8.5 million to 11 million of them shared. Only in-frame clones appear in the TCRdb table, and some are missing; sequencing was by immunoSEQ multiplex PCR. D and trimming were read from the DNA, whereas the V and J calls and clone size are those reported in that table. The profile shows under 65,000 clones, over 70% of them singletons.

The origin of this receptor is a man aged 25 to 45 in good health and CMV-seropositive. Sequencing was done on a sample of PBMCs. The chain employs TRBV19 and TRBJ2-1; 9 bases are shared with TRBD1. DNA of the CDR3: TGTGCCAGTAAGAATCCGGGACAGGGATCGTCTGAGCAGTTCTTC. It codes for CASKNPGQGSSEQFF.